These 8 T cell receptor beta chains were all obtained from the same sample, sequenced in a study of cytomegalovirus exposure and HLA in healthy donors. Primers: 60 Vbeta forward and 13 Jbeta reverse. Clones were read by immunoSEQ multiplex PCR, and TCRdb kept only the in-frame ones, dropping some. The specimen's table records about 33,000 clones. The sequenced material came from PBMCs. Receptor source: a woman aged 40 to 49 in good health and CMV-seropositive.

The chain combines TRBV4-3 with TRBJ2-5; the D is unclear. CDR1 and CDR2 from the germline V gene are LGHNA and YSLEER. CDR3 length: 11 residues. V was clipped by 1 base and J by 14 bases, with 11 bases between them. CDR3 sequence (DNA): TGCGCCAGCAGCCAAGGGCCCAGGCACTACTTC. It encodes CASSQGPRHYF.

This chain connects TRBV6-1 to TRBJ2-2; unclear D gene. Per germline, CDR1 MNHNS and CDR2 SASEGT. This CDR3 region has 14 residues. Trimming removed 0 bases from V and 10 bases from J, with 12 bases in between. In DNA form, the CDR3 reads TGTGCCAGCAGTGAAGCTCTAATACCTAAGGAGCTGTTTTTT. This codes for CASSEALIPKELFF.

V gene TRBV9 combines with J gene TRBJ2-7; 10 bases fit TRBD2. In germline, CDR1 is SGDLS, CDR2 YYNGEE. CDR3 length: 15 residues. J was trimmed by 4 bases and V by 4 bases; bases with no gene match: 8. The CDR3 DNA is TGTGCCAGCAGCCGGGGGCTAGCGGGAGAGTACGAGCAGTACTTC. As protein: CASSRGLAGEYEQYF.

This sequence joins TRBV7-9 and TRBJ1-1; 9 nucleotides match TRBD1. Germline-derived CDR1 and CDR2 are SEHNR and FQNEAQ (reference sequence). The CDR3 sequence is 16 residues long. The V and J ends lost 3 bases and 4 bases, in that order; junction bases with no gene match: 9. CDR3 protein: CASSFVAGQGRTEAFF. CDR3 nucleotides: TGTGCCAGCAGCTTCGTAGCGGGACAGGGTCGCACTGAAGCTTTCTTT.

Of note for this clone: One end of the junction fails to match germline, which may point to a read error. V usage is TRBV6-1 and J usage is TRBJ1-5; D gene uncertain. This CDR3 contains 14 residues. Germline loops: CDR1 MNHNS, CDR2 SASEGT. This CDR3 is CASSARSSDQLQHF. The CDR3 DNA is TGTGCCAGCAGTGCGAGGAGCTCGGATCAGCTCCAGCATTTT.

The V and J genes are TRBV5-1 and TRBJ2-1, with 9 bases aligning to TRBD1. CDR1 is SGHRS, CDR2 YFSETQ, per germline. The CDR3 runs 16 residues. With 2 bases clipped from V and 6 bases from J, the junction kept 9 bases outside the gene matches. CDR3 amino acids: CASSLPRDRVSNEQFF. The CDR3 DNA follows: TGCGCCAGCAGCTTACCCCGGGACAGGGTTTCCAATGAGCAGTTCTTC.

The genes are TRBV7-2 and TRBJ1-2; D unclear. In germline, CDR1 is SGHTA, CDR2 FQGNSA. Trimming shortened V by 5 bases and J by 8 bases, and 15 bases separated the two germline ends. The CDR3 is 13 residues long. The CDR3 loop reads CASSLNTGLGYTF. Written as DNA, the CDR3 is TGTGCCAGCAGCCTAAACACGGGTTTGGGCTACACCTTC.

The chain uses TRBV11-2 and TRBJ2-5, with D possibly being TRBD1 (6 bases). Trimming took off 5 bases at V and 0 bases at J, with 19 bases between the two ends. Germline lookup yields CDR1 SGHAT and CDR2 FQNNGV. The CDR3 runs to 17 residues. The CDR3 reads CASSPRWPGAYQETQYF. As DNA, the CDR3 is TGTGCCAGCAGCCCCCGGTGGCCAGGGGCGTACCAAGAGACCCAGTACTTC.